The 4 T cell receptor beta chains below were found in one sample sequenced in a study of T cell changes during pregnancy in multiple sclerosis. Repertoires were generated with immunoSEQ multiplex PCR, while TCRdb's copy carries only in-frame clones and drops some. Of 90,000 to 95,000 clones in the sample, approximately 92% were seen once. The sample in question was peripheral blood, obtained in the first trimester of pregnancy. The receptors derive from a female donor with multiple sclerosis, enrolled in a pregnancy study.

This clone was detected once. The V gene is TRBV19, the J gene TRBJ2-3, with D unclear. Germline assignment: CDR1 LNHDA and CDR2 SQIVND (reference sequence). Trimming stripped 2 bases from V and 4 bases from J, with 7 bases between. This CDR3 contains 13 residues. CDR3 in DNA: TGTGCCAGTAGTATATGGTCAGCAGATACGCAGTATTTT. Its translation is CASSIWSADTQYF.

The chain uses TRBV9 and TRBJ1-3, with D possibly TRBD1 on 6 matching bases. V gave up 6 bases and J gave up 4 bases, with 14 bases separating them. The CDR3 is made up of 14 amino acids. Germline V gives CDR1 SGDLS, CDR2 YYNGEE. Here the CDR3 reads CASTGGGRGNTIYF. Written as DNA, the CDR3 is TGTGCCAGCACCGGCGGGGGCAGGGGAAACACCATATATTTT. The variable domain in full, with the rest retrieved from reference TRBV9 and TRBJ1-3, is DSGVTQTPKHLITATGQRVTLRCSPRSGDLSVYWYQQSLDQGLQFLIQYYNGEERAKGNILERFSAQQFPDLHSELNLSSLELGDSALYFCASTGGGRGNTIYFGEGSWLTVV.

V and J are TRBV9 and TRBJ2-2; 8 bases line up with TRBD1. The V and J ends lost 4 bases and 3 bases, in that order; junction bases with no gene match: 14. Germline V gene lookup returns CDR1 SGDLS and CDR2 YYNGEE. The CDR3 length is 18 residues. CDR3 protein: CASSPLREDREYTGELFF. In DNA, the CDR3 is TGTGCCAGCAGCCCCTTACGAGAGGACAGGGAATACACCGGGGAGCTGTTTTTT.

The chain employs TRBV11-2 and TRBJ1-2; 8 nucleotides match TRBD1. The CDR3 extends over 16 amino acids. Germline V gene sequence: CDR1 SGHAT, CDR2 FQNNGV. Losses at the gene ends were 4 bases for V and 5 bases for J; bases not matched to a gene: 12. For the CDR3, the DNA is TGTGCCAGCAGCTCCCCTTCAGGGGGCGTTAGGTATGGCTACACCTTC. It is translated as CASSSPSGGVRYGYTF.